A single sample gave rise to the 5 T cell receptor beta chains below, sequenced in a study of T cell responses to AZD1222 COVID-19 vaccine. TCRdb's table, derived via immunoSEQ multiplex PCR, lists solely in-frame clones and lacks some. The table records 150,000 to 200,000 clones, about 92% of them present only once. Sequenced material: peripheral blood, taken 28 days after the second AZD1222 dose. These TCRs come from an adult who received the AZD1222 COVID-19 vaccine.

The CDR3 DNA follows: TGTGCCAGCAGTACCCGACCCCCCTACGAGCAGTACTTC. Its protein product is CASSTRPPYEQYF. The chain recombines TRBV27 with TRBJ2-7; D uncertain. The CDR3 consists of 13 residues. Trimming shortened V by 5 bases and J by 2 bases, and 10 bases separated the two germline ends. Germline V gene data show CDR1 as MNHEY and CDR2 as SMNVEV (reference sequence).

This clone is a singleton in its sample. The V gene is TRBV19, the J gene TRBJ1-2; TRBD1 is a possible D gene (6 bases). With 7 bases removed from V and 4 bases from J, the gap between germline ends came to 16 bases. In germline, CDR1 is LNHDA, CDR2 SQIVND (reference sequence). The CDR3 consists of 14 residues. The CDR3 protein is CASMEAGALYGYTF. The DNA for the CDR3 is TGTGCCAGTATGGAGGCAGGGGCGCTCTATGGCTACACCTTC.

The rearrangement uses TRBV4-2 and TRBJ2-1; D perhaps matches TRBD2 (6 bases). V was cut by 1 base and J by 7 bases, with 11 bases left in between. CDR3 length: 14 residues. Germline lookup yields CDR1 LGHNA and CDR2 YNFKEQ. The CDR3 region is CASSQGAGLNEQFF. For the CDR3, the DNA is TGTGCCAGCAGCCAAGGGGCCGGACTAAATGAGCAGTTCTTC.

The chain combines TRBV12-5 with TRBJ1-5; D unclear. The CDR3 has 13 residues. Per the germline V gene, CDR1 is LGHNT and CDR2 is FRNRAP. Trimming removed 1 base from V and 9 bases from J, with 10 bases in between. The CDR3 spells CASGLGLSWPQHF. CDR3 nucleotides: TGTGCTAGTGGTTTGGGCCTCTCTTGGCCCCAGCATTTT. The full variable domain, its missing parts supplied by reference TRBV12-5 and TRBJ1-5, is DARVTQTPRHKVTEMGQEVTMRCQPILGHNTVFWYRQTMMQGLELLAYFRNRAPLDDSGMPKDRFSAEMPDATLATLKIQPSEPRDSAVYFCASGLGLSWPQHFGDGTRLSIL.

This chain joins TRBV27 and TRBJ2-2, with 9 positions matching TRBD1. CDR1 MNHEY and CDR2 SMNVEV come from the germline V gene (reference sequence). With V trimmed by 2 bases and J by 7 bases, 5 bases remained unmatched. The CDR3 extends over 15 amino acids. CDR3 bases: TGTGCCAGCAGTTTAGGGACAGGGCAAAGCGGGGAGCTGTTTTTT. It yields the protein CASSLGTGQSGELFF.